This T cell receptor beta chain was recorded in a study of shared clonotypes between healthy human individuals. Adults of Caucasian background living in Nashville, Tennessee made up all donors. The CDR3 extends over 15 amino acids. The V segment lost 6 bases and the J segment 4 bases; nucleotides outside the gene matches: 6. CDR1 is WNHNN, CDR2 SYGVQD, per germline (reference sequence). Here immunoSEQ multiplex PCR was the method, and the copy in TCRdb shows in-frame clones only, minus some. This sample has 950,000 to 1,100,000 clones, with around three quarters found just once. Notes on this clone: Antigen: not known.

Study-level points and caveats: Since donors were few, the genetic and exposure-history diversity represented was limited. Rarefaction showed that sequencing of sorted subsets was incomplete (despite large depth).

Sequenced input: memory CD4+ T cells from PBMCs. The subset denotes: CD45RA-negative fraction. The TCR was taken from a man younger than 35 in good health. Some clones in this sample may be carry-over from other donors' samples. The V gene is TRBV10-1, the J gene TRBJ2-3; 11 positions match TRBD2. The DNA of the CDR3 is TGCGCCAGCAGCTCAGGGACTAGCGGACCAGATACGCAGTATTTT. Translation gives CASSSGTSGPDTQYF.